This T cell receptor beta chain stems from a study of blood T cell repertoires in COVID-19. Clones were sequenced by immunoSEQ multiplex PCR, and TCRdb holds only the in-frame ones, with some missing. The sample shows 140,000 to 150,000 clones, 70% to 90% of them seen only once. V was clipped by 6 bases and J by 0 bases, with 9 bases between them. This CDR3 contains 13 residues. Germline V gene lookup returns CDR1 MNHEY and CDR2 SVGAGI. The rearrangement uses TRBV6-5 and TRBJ2-7; perhaps TRBD2 as D (5 bases). Sequencing used PBMCs or T cells enriched from blood (not recorded which). The sequence was collected from a woman aged 40-49 years who had recovered from COVID-19. The DNA of the CDR3 is TGTGCCAGCAGGAGCGGTAGCTCCTACGAGCAGTACTTC. This encodes CASRSGSSYEQYF.